This is a list of T cell receptor beta chains from one sample in a study of naive and memory T cell subsets. TCRdb passed the UMI-ligation and nested PCR reads through MiXCR, listing each CDR3 protein once. The sample holds just over 80,000 distinct CDR3 sequences; 9% are singletons and the top ten take about 1.2%. Sequencing was done on a sample of naive CD8+ T cells from blood. The origin of the receptors is a human donor in good health. Each CDR3 is given with its conserved first and last residue. A D gene is named only where the DNA matches it firmly. Size tells how often a clone was seen (once, few, many) or the class of an expanded clone, and some rows leave it out.

d_gene	abundance	v_gene	j_gene	CDR3nt	CDR3aa
NA	few	TRBV7-9	TRBJ1-2	TGTGCCAGCAGCCCTCAATCGGGAATCTATGGCTACACCTTC	CASSPQSGIYGYTF
NA	many	TRBV14	TRBJ2-4	TGTGCCAGCAGCTCCGGACTTTTGTACTTC	CASSSGLLYF
NA	many	TRBV27	TRBJ2-7	TGTGCCAGCAGCCCTCCGCCTAGACCGATCAACTACGAGCAGTACTTC	CASSPPPRPINYEQYF
NA	NA	TRBV7-9	TRBJ2-7	TGTGCCAGCAGCCCCCCAGGCAGGGACTACGAGCAGTACTTC	CASSPPGRDYEQYF
NA	few	TRBV4-1	TRBJ2-1	TGCGCCAGCAGCCAAGCCCGCGGCCTGGAGCAGTTCTTC	CASSQARGLEQFF
TRBD2	many	TRBV6-1	TRBJ2-3	TGTGCCAGCAGTGAAAGGCGGGAGGGCCTCACAGATACGCAGTATTTT	CASSERREGLTDTQYF
TRBD1	many	TRBV28	TRBJ2-5	TGTGCCAGCACCCTACAGGGGGCGCCAGAGACCCAGTACTTC	CASTLQGAPETQYF
NA	many	TRBV7-6	TRBJ2-3	TGTGCCAGCAGCCCTGAGGACATCCTGCCAGATACGCAGTATTTT	CASSPEDILPDTQYF
TRBD1	few	TRBV15	TRBJ1-5	TGTGCCACCAGCAGAGGGGACAGGGTGGATCAGCCCCAGCATTTT	CATSRGDRVDQPQHF
NA	few	TRBV19	TRBJ1-2	TGTGCCAGTAGTATACAGGGGCGAAGCTATGGCTACACCTTC	CASSIQGRSYGYTF
TRBD1	NA	TRBV2	TRBJ1-1	TGTGCCAGCAACGAGGACAGGGCGAACACTGAAGCTTTCTTT	CASNEDRANTEAFF
TRBD1	NA	TRBV2	TRBJ1-2	TGTGCCAGCAGCTGGGACAGCCTCTATGGCTACACCTTC	CASSWDSLYGYTF
NA	many	TRBV4-1	TRBJ2-7	TGCGCCAGCACCCCCAAGATAAGCTCCTACGAGCAGTACTTC	CASTPKISSYEQYF
TRBD2	few	TRBV28	TRBJ2-3	TGTGCCAGCGGCCTGGGACTAGCGGGAGACGGCCACACAGATACGCAGTATTTT	CASGLGLAGDGHTDTQYF
TRBD2	many	TRBV6-6	TRBJ2-1	TGTGCCAGCACCGACGGGCGGGGGTTGGGAAATGAGCAGTTCTTC	CASTDGRGLGNEQFF
TRBD2	many	TRBV9	TRBJ2-1	TGTGCCAGCAGCGTAGCCCTTAGAGCGGGAGGGCCCTACAATGAGCAGTTCTTC	CASSVALRAGGPYNEQFF
TRBD2	NA	TRBV20-1	TRBJ2-3	TGCAGTGCTCCCGGGACTAGCGGGAGGGCCTATCGTGCAGATACGCAGTATTTT	CSAPGTSGRAYRADTQYF
NA	many	TRBV9	TRBJ1-2	TGTGCCAGCAGCGAAAACAGGAACACCTTC	CASSENRNTF
NA	many	TRBV18	TRBJ2-5	TGTGCCAGCTCACCGACGACTAAGCAAGAGACCCAGTACTTC	CASSPTTKQETQYF
NA	many	TRBV20-1	TRBJ1-1	TGCAGTGCTAGGGAATTTGAAGCTTTCTTT	CSAREFEAFF
NA	many	TRBV29-1	TRBJ2-5	TGCAGCGTTGTTTCAGAGGCCCAAGAGACCCAGTACTTC	CSVVSEAQETQYF
TRBD2	few	TRBV15	TRBJ2-7	TGTGCCACCAGCAGACTAGCGGGAGGGCAGTACGAGCAGTACTTC	CATSRLAGGQYEQYF
TRBD1	once	TRBV7-9	TRBJ1-4	TGTGCCAGCAGCTTACGACAGGGACAGGGGCGAACTAATGAAAAACTGTTTTTT	CASSLRQGQGRTNEKLFF
TRBD2	many	TRBV29-1	TRBJ2-1	TGCAGTTCGTGGATAGCGGGAGCTTACAATGAGCAGTTCTTC	CSSWIAGAYNEQFF
TRBD2	NA	TRBV4-3	TRBJ2-3	TGCGCCAGCAGCCAAGATCGACTAGCGGGAGGGCCAGGGAGGACAGATACGCAGTATTTT	CASSQDRLAGGPGRTDTQYF
NA	few	TRBV27	TRBJ2-7	TGTGCCAGCAGGCAGGGGTTTGGTAGCTCCTACGAGCAGTACTTC	CASRQGFGSSYEQYF
TRBD1	NA	TRBV20-1	TRBJ2-7	TGCAGTGCTAGAGCCGGACAGGGGGCAGCCGAGCAGTACTTC	CSARAGQGAAEQYF
TRBD1	many	TRBV14	TRBJ1-1	TGTGCCAGCAGCGGGACAGGGGGACGAGAGAACACTGAAGCTTTCTTT	CASSGTGGRENTEAFF
NA	few	TRBV6-5	TRBJ2-6	TGTGCCAGCAGTCCGGGGACATCTGGCGCCTCTGGGGCCAACGTCCTGACTTTC	CASSPGTSGASGANVLTF
NA	few	TRBV5-1	TRBJ2-1	TGCGCCAGCAGCTTGGGGTCTAGCAGTAACAATGAGCAGTTCTTC	CASSLGSSSNNEQFF
TRBD2	many	TRBV29-1	TRBJ2-2	TGCAGCGTTCAGGGACTAGCGGACACCGGGGAGCTGTTTTTT	CSVQGLADTGELFF
NA	few	TRBV5-1	TRBJ2-5	TGCGCCAGCAGCCCGGGAGTTCAAGAGACCCAGTACTTC	CASSPGVQETQYF
NA	many	TRBV5-1	TRBJ2-7	TGCGCCAGCAGCTTGGAATCAGACAGACTTTCTTCCTACGAGCAGTACTTC	CASSLESDRLSSYEQYF
TRBD1	NA	TRBV19	TRBJ1-5	TGTGCCAGTAAATACAGGGGGTCGCATAGCAATCAGCCCCAGCATTTT	CASKYRGSHSNQPQHF
TRBD2	NA	TRBV13	TRBJ2-5	TGTGCCAGCAGCCCCCCCGACTACGCTAGCGGGAGGGCCGTGGAGACCCAGTACTTC	CASSPPDYASGRAVETQYF
NA	few	TRBV7-9	TRBJ1-4	TGTGCCAGCAGCTTACCGGGGGGAACTAATGAAAAACTGTTTTTT	CASSLPGGTNEKLFF
NA	many	TRBV13	TRBJ2-7	TGTGCCAGCAGCTTAGAGGGCGGGAAACGCTCCTACGAGCAGTACTTC	CASSLEGGKRSYEQYF
TRBD2	few	TRBV20-1	TRBJ2-1	TGCAGTGCTAGAGCCTTTCTCTGGACTAGCGGGAGTAGGGATGAGCAGTTCTTC	CSARAFLWTSGSRDEQFF
TRBD2	many	TRBV3-1	TRBJ2-7	TGTGCCAGCAGCCACGAACTAGCGGGAGTGGAAGAGCAGTACTTC	CASSHELAGVEEQYF